The 18 T cell receptor beta chains below come from one sample, sequenced in a study of T cells after yellow fever vaccination (dated by TCRdb to the late 2010s). This specimen's treatment or condition label, per the study, means: live attenuated yellow fever vaccine strain. To prepare the library, 5' RACE was applied. For sequencing, an Illumina HiSeq 2500 was employed. TCRdb redid the processing of the public reads, applying fastp at Q25 and MiXCR, and retained in-frame beta chains. Identical CDR3 protein sequences are pooled into one entry, listed with their most common genes and DNA. Here the sample has fewer than 85,000 distinct CDR3 sequences; roughly 8% occur a single time. The top ten hold 35% to 45% of the sample. Sequencing was performed on CD8+ T cells sorted from PBMCs, taken on the day of the yellow fever booster vaccination. The receptors were sampled from a man aged 25-45 years who received the YFV17D yellow fever vaccine.

This clonotype was seen more than once but under ten times. The rearrangement joins TRBV3-1 to TRBJ2-2; D gene unclear. V dropped 1 base and J dropped 4 bases, with 4 bases sitting between them. Per the germline V gene, CDR1 is LGHDT and CDR2 is YNNKEL (reference sequence). The CDR3 has 13 amino acids. CDR3 sequence: CASSQGATGELFF. The CDR3 DNA follows: TGTGCCAGCAGCCAAGGAGCCACCGGGGAGCTGTTTTTT.

J is TRBJ2-1 and V is TRBV12-3 or TRBV12-4; 11 bases match TRBD2. This CDR3 contains 15 residues. J lost 5 bases, V lost 6 bases, and 6 bases had no gene match. CDR3 coding DNA: TGTGCCAGCAGCAAAAGACTAGCGGGACACAATGAGCAGTTCTTC. Translated: CASSKRLAGHNEQFF.

The chain combines TRBV19 with TRBJ2-7; unclear D gene. Trimming removed 2 bases at V and 1 base at J, with 6 bases between. Germline V gene lookup returns CDR1 LNHDA and CDR2 SQIVND (reference sequence). The CDR3 loop spans 13 amino acids. CDR3 nucleotide sequence: TGTGCCAGTAGTATACAGATATCCTACGAGCAGTACTTC. Translated: CASSIQISYEQYF. The full variable domain, rest sourced from reference TRBV19 and TRBJ2-7, is DGGITQSPKYLFRKEGQNVTLSCEQNLNHDAMYWYRQDPGQGLRLIYYSQIVNDFQKGDIAEGYSVSREKKESFPLTVTSAQKNPTAFYLCASSIQISYEQYFGPGTRLTVT.

A note on this clonotype: Its ends do not fully match the called genes, so a read error is possible. The J gene is TRBJ2-1, the V gene TRBV20-1; TRBD2 agrees at 11 bases. This CDR3 is 18 amino acids long. Germline-derived CDR1 and CDR2 are DFQATT and SNEGSKA (reference sequence). As DNA, the CDR3 is TGCTGTGCTAATTTAATAGCGGGAGGGAAGGTCTCCTACAATGAGCAGTTCTTC. It encodes CCANLIAGGKVSYNEQFF.

The CDR3 DNA reads as TGTGCCAGTCGGACAGGGGTTGGAGAAAAACTGTTTTTT. It encodes CASRTGVGEKLFF. The chain joins TRBV19 to TRBJ1-4; 9 bases fit TRBD1. The germline gives CDR1 LNHDA, CDR2 SQIVND (reference sequence). The length of the CDR3 is 13 residues. V was clipped by 8 bases and J by 8 bases; unmatched bases: 6.

The sample holds many counts of this clonotype. The rearrangement links TRBV2 to TRBJ1-5, with D unresolved. Germline lookup yields CDR1 SNHLY and CDR2 FYNNEI. V was clipped by 3 bases and J by 0 bases, with 12 bases between them. The CDR3 is 16 amino acids. Here the CDR3 reads CASSEFDGDSNQPQHF. CDR3 nucleotides: TGTGCCAGCAGTGAGTTCGACGGTGATAGCAATCAGCCCCAGCATTTT.

This clonotype was counted at least ten times. This chain links TRBV12-3 or TRBV12-4 with TRBJ2-2, with 9 bases matching TRBD1. The V segment lost 3 bases and the J segment 6 bases; nucleotides outside the gene matches: 5. CDR3 length equals 15 residues. The CDR3 coding sequence is TGTGCCAGCAGTTTCGGGACAGGGTTTGCCGGGGAGCTGTTTTTT. Protein: CASSFGTGFAGELFF.

This clonotype was seen only a few times. This rearrangement joins TRBV9 to TRBJ2-1, with 7 bases aligning to TRBD1. The CDR3 covers 13 residues. CDR1 and CDR2 (germline): SGDLS, YYNGEE. V was pared by 2 bases and J by 7 bases, with 3 bases of the junction left unmatched. CDR3 nucleotides: TGTGCCAGCAGCGTCGGGACAGTGAATGAGCAGTTCTTC. It translates to CASSVGTVNEQFF. The full variable domain, completed using reference TRBV9 and TRBJ2-1, is DSGVTQTPKHLITATGQRVTLRCSPRSGDLSVYWYQQSLDQGLQFLIQYYNGEERAKGNILERFSAQQFPDLHSELNLSSLELGDSALYFCASSVGTVNEQFFGPGTRLTVL.

Many counts were recorded for this clonotype. This rearrangement joins TRBV4-1 to TRBJ2-3, with a weak D call TRBD2 (5 bases). With 0 bases removed from V and 2 bases from J, the gap between germline ends came to 12 bases. Germline-derived CDR1 and CDR2 are MGHRA and YSYEKL. The CDR3 covers 16 residues. The CDR3 nucleotides read TGCGCCAGCAGCCAAGAAGCTAGCAGTTTCACAGATACGCAGTATTTT. This gives the protein CASSQEASSFTDTQYF.

In its sample, this clonotype was seen a few times. The V and J genes are TRBV30 and TRBJ1-1; D remains ambiguous. The germline CDR1 and CDR2 sequences are GTSNPN and SVGIG (reference sequence). The CDR3 runs to 13 residues. Trimming shortened V by 5 bases and J by 3 bases, and 13 bases separated the two germline ends. The CDR3 spells CAWQVSGDTEAFF. CDR3 sequence (DNA): TGTGCCTGGCAGGTGTCGGGAGACACTGAAGCTTTCTTT.

This clonotype was counted many times. The chain uses TRBV12-3 or TRBV12-4 and TRBJ2-5, with D unresolved. This CDR3 is built from 11 residues. The germline V and J ends were trimmed by 5 bases and 7 bases, with 8 bases remaining between them. CDR3 DNA: TGTGCCAGCAGTCTCGATGGGACCCAGTACTTC. This translates into CASSLDGTQYF.

The chain recombines TRBV9 with TRBJ2-7, with 9 bases aligning to TRBD2. The V and J ends lost 0 bases and 5 bases, in that order; junction bases with no gene match: 12. CDR1 is SGDLS, CDR2 YYNGEE, per germline. The CDR3 extends over 17 amino acids. CDR3 region: CASSVGSGSGRFDEQYF. Written as DNA, the CDR3 is TGTGCCAGCAGCGTAGGCAGCGGTAGCGGGAGATTCGACGAGCAGTACTTC.

In its sample, this clonotype was seen many times. The chain carries TRBV7-6 and TRBJ1-1; D not resolved. The CDR3 loop spans 13 amino acids. V lost 5 bases, J lost 1 base, and 8 bases lay in between. Germline V gene data show CDR1 as SGHVS and CDR2 as FNYEAQ. CDR3: CASSPNKNTEAFF. Here the CDR3 DNA reads TGTGCCAGCAGCCCCAACAAGAACACTGAAGCTTTCTTT.

This clonotype turned up a few times. The chain is built from TRBV7-6 and TRBJ2-7; 7 bases map to TRBD1. Losses at the gene ends were 5 bases for V and 2 bases for J; bases not matched to a gene: 6. The CDR3 contains 14 residues. Germline loops: CDR1 SGHVS, CDR2 FNYEAQ. In DNA form, the CDR3 reads TGTGCCAGCAGCCGGGACAGCCTCCCCTACGAGCAGTACTTC. Protein sequence: CASSRDSLPYEQYF.

This sequence joins TRBV12-3 or TRBV12-4 and TRBJ2-1; D not resolved. This CDR3 comprises 12 residues. The germline V and J ends were trimmed by 4 bases and 8 bases, with 9 bases remaining between them. This CDR3 is CASSSWSYEQFF. Written as DNA, the CDR3 is TGTGCCAGCAGTTCGTGGTCGTATGAGCAGTTCTTC.

This clonotype has more than one count but fewer than ten. The V and J genes are TRBV5-5 and TRBJ2-3; the D gene is possibly TRBD2 (5 bases). CDR3 length: 15 residues. Germline V gene data show CDR1 as SGHKS and CDR2 as YYEKEE (reference sequence). The V gene lost 4 bases and the J gene lost 4 bases, with 16 bases spanning the gap. CDR3 in DNA: TGTGCCAGCAGCCTCCGTAGAGGGAGTGCAGATACGCAGTATTTT. Residues: CASSLRRGSADTQYF.

This clonotype was counted only a few times. The J gene is TRBJ2-7, the V gene TRBV7-9, with TRBD2 matching 9 bases. Trimming removed 5 bases from V and 2 bases from J; junction bases left unmatched: 10. There are 16 residues in the CDR3. The germline V gene encodes CDR1 SEHNR and CDR2 FQNEAQ (reference sequence). CDR3 nucleotide sequence: TGTGCCAGCAGCCCCCCCACTAGCGGGTCCACCTACGAGCAGTACTTC. Protein product: CASSPPTSGSTYEQYF.

The sample holds a few counts of this clonotype. V and J are TRBV27 and TRBJ1-1; D possibly corresponds to TRBD1 (5 bases). Germline CDR1 is MNHEY and CDR2 is SMNVEV (reference sequence). This CDR3 is 14 amino acids long. V was shortened by 6 bases and J by 1 base, with 12 bases between the two germline ends. The CDR3 DNA reads TGTGCCAGCAGAGGTTTCGACAGGAACACTGAAGCTTTCTTT. Its protein is CASRGFDRNTEAFF.